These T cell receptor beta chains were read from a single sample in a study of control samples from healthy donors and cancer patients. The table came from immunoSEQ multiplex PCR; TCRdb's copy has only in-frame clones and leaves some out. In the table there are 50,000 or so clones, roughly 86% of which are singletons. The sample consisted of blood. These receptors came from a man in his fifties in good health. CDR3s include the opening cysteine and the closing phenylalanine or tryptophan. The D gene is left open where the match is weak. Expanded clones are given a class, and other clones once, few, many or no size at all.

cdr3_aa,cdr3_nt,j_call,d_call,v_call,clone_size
CASSEAPEGGEKLFF,TGTGCCAGCAGTGAAGCCCCCGAGGGAGGAGAAAAACTGTTTTTT,TRBJ1-4,NA,TRBV6-1,NA
CASSRTTTGELFF,TGTGCCAGCAGTCGAACCACGACCGGGGAGCTGTTTTTT,TRBJ2-2,NA,TRBV12-3/TRBV12-4,NA
CATSDPGQYNEQFF,TGTGCCACCAGTGACCCGGGACAGTACAATGAGCAGTTCTTC,TRBJ2-1,TRBD1,TRBV24-1,NA
CASSRQGASTEAFF,TGTGCCAGCAGCAGACAGGGGGCGAGCACTGAAGCTTTCTTT,TRBJ1-1,TRBD1,TRBV6-6,few
CASSPLAFSDSEISPLHF,TGTGCCAGCTCACCGCTTGCGTTTTCGGACAGTGAAATTTCACCCCTCCACTTT,TRBJ1-6,NA,TRBV18,once
CASRGEESGEKLFF,TGTGCCAGCAGAGGAGAGGAAAGCGGTGAAAAACTGTTTTTT,TRBJ1-4,NA,TRBV6-5,few
CASSKAGTGIREQYF,TGTGCCAGTAGTAAAGCCGGGACAGGGATTAGGGAGCAGTACTTC,TRBJ2-7,TRBD1,TRBV19,few
CASSDSPTNEKLFF,TGTGCCAGCAGTGACAGTCCAACTAATGAAAAACTGTTTTTT,TRBJ1-4,NA,TRBV2,few
CASSKGGGDNQPQHF,TGTGCCAGCAGCAAGGGGGGCGGAGACAATCAGCCCCAGCATTTT,TRBJ1-5,NA,TRBV9,NA
CASSYVGSTQYF,TGTGCCAGCAGTTACGTTGGGTCTACGCAGTATTTT,TRBJ2-3,NA,TRBV6-5,NA
CASSSLSDTQYF,TGTGCCAGTAGTTCCCTCTCAGATACGCAGTATTTT,TRBJ2-3,NA,TRBV19,NA
CASSPPRTSGRAGADTQYF,TGTGCCAGCAGCCCTCCTAGGACTAGCGGGAGGGCGGGGGCAGATACGCAGTATTTT,TRBJ2-3,TRBD2,TRBV3-1/TRBV3-2,NA
CASSRYLAGGVNEQFF,TGTGCCAGCAGTCGTTACCTAGCGGGAGGAGTCAATGAGCAGTTCTTC,TRBJ2-1,TRBD2,TRBV6-2/TRBV6-3,NA
CASRRTGAYEQYF,TGTGCCAGCAGACGGACAGGAGCCTACGAGCAGTACTTC,TRBJ2-7,TRBD1,TRBV27,NA
CASSGLSPAGGPNEQFF,TGTGCCAGCAGCGGCCTCAGTCCCGCGGGAGGGCCGAATGAGCAGTTCTTC,TRBJ2-1,TRBD2,TRBV9,NA
CASSQPDGGGNTIYF,TGCGCCAGCAGCCAACCCGACGGGGGGGGAAACACCATATATTTT,TRBJ1-3,NA,TRBV4-1,NA
CASSRYNEQFF,TGTGCCAGCAGTCGCTACAATGAGCAGTTCTTC,TRBJ2-1,NA,TRBV6-2/TRBV6-3,NA
CASSSPAQVNYGYTF,TGTGCCAGCAGTTCCCCGGCACAGGTTAACTATGGCTACACCTTC,TRBJ1-2,NA,TRBV28,NA
CASRDRYNEQFF,TGTGCCAGCAGGGACAGGTACAATGAGCAGTTCTTC,TRBJ2-1,TRBD1,TRBV27,once
CASSYGPTGYNEQFF,TGTGCCAGCAGTTACGGTCCGACAGGATACAATGAGCAGTTCTTC,TRBJ2-1,NA,TRBV6-5,NA
CASSERRTGEQFF,TGTGCCAGCAGTGAACGCCGGACAGGTGAGCAGTTCTTC,TRBJ2-1,TRBD1,TRBV6-1,once
CASSTGAGAKNIQYF,TGCGCCAGCAGTACAGGGGCTGGAGCCAAAAACATTCAGTACTTC,TRBJ2-4,TRBD1,TRBV10-2,NA
CAVRTGDVVYGYTF,TGTGCCGTCAGGACAGGGGACGTGGTGTATGGCTACACCTTC,TRBJ1-2,TRBD1,TRBV28,medium-sized
CASQVREGTGELFF,TGCGCCAGCCAGGTCCGGGAAGGGACCGGGGAGCTGTTTTTT,TRBJ2-2,NA,TRBV5-1,NA
CASSRDQETQYF,TGTGCCAGCAGCAGGGACCAAGAGACCCAGTACTTC,TRBJ2-5,NA,TRBV11-2,few
CASSFTGYEQYF,TGTGCCAGCAGCTTTACCGGCTACGAGCAGTACTTC,TRBJ2-7,NA,TRBV28,NA
CASYGQGLNSPLHF,TGTGCCAGCTACGGACAGGGCCTTAATTCACCCCTCCACTTT,TRBJ1-6,TRBD1,TRBV28,NA
CASSSMGGALYNEQFF,TGTGCCAGCAGCTCAATGGGGGGCGCGCTCTACAATGAGCAGTTCTTC,TRBJ2-1,NA,TRBV9,NA
CASSLAPSIGYEQYF,TGTGCCAGCAGCTTAGCGCCTAGCATCGGCTACGAGCAGTACTTC,TRBJ2-7,NA,TRBV11-2,NA
CASSSPQGRNEQFF,TGTGCCAGCAGTTCTCCTCAGGGCCGAAATGAGCAGTTCTTC,TRBJ2-1,NA,TRBV27,NA
CASSSSSYPDADTQYF,TGTGCCAGCAGCTCTTCGAGCTACCCGGATGCAGATACGCAGTATTTT,TRBJ2-3,NA,TRBV5-6,once
CASSQPEGTGPYNEQFF,TGTGCCAGCAGCCAGCCCGAAGGGACAGGCCCCTACAATGAGCAGTTCTTC,TRBJ2-1,TRBD1,TRBV3-1/TRBV3-2,NA
CASSQDFDNEQFF,TGTGCCAGCAGCCAAGATTTCGACAATGAGCAGTTCTTC,TRBJ2-1,NA,TRBV3-1/TRBV3-2,NA
CASSYSGPSGYEQYF,TGTGCCAGCAGTTACTCGGGCCCCAGTGGCTACGAGCAGTACTTC,TRBJ2-7,NA,TRBV6-5,NA
CAWNSAMISGANVLTF,TGTGCCTGGAATTCAGCTATGATCTCTGGGGCCAACGTCCTGACTTTC,TRBJ2-6,NA,TRBV30,NA
CASSFNTGTGFLTEAFF,TGTGCCAGCAGTTTTAATACCGGGACAGGGTTTCTTACTGAAGCTTTCTTT,TRBJ1-1,TRBD1,TRBV28,NA
CASSAFSQQGTYEQYF,TGTGCCAGCAGCGCCTTCTCCCAACAGGGGACCTACGAGCAGTACTTC,TRBJ2-7,TRBD1,TRBV7-2,NA
CASSSKGETQYF,TGTGCCAGCTCATCTAAAGGAGAGACCCAGTACTTC,TRBJ2-5,NA,TRBV18,NA
CASSITGSNNEQFF,TGTGCCAGTAGTATCACCGGTTCTAACAATGAGCAGTTCTTC,TRBJ2-1,NA,TRBV19,NA
CASSDGLFATGELFF,TGTGCCAGCAGTGATGGACTATTTGCCACCGGGGAGCTGTTTTTT,TRBJ2-2,NA,TRBV6-1,NA